This TCR beta chain appears in the sequencing data of a study of blood T cell repertoires in COVID-19. Across the study: There were acute and convalescent COVID-19 samples, and they came from the United States, Italy and Spain. Sources were T cells, B-cell-depleted T cells, or PBMCs; the material itself was cDNA or gDNA.

In the authors' methods: The assay estimated nucleated cells by amplifying reference gene primers. Only in-frame clones appear in the TCRdb table, and some are missing; sequencing was by immunoSEQ multiplex PCR. The V and J calls and clone size are taken from that table; D and trimming were inferred from the DNA. Here the sample spans some 200,000 clones, roughly 80% being singletons. This receptor was obtained from a woman between 40 and 55 years old with acute or convalescent COVID-19. The specimen was peripheral blood.

The CDR3 DNA sequence: TGTGCCAGCAGTTCCGGGACTAGCGGGAGGGCCCATGACACGGGGCAGTACTTC. Its translation is CASSSGTSGRAHDTGQYF. V usage is TRBV28 and J usage is TRBJ2-7; 16 bases align to TRBD2. Germline V lookup: CDR1 MDHEN, CDR2 SYDVKM. The CDR3 consists of 18 residues. The trim removed 4 bases at V and 9 bases at J, leaving 15 bases unmatched. The complete variable domain, with remaining parts taken from reference TRBV28 and TRBJ2-7, reads DVKVTQSSRYLVKRTGEKVFLECVQDMDHENMFWYRQDPGLGLRLIYFSYDVKMKEKGDIPEGYSVSREKKERFSLILESASTNQTSMYLCASSSGTSGRAHDTGQYFGPGTRLTVT.